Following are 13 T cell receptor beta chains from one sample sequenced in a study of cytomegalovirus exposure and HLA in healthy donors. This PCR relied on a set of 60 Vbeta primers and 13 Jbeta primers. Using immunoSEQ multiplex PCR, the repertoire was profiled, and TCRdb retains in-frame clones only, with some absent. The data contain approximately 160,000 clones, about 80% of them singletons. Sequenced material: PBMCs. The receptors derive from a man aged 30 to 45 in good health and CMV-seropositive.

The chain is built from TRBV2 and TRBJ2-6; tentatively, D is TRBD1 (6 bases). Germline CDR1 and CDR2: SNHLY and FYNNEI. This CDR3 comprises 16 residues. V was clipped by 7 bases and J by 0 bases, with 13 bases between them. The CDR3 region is CASIRGSSSGANVLTF. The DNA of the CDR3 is TGTGCCAGCATCAGGGGCTCCAGCTCTGGGGCCAACGTCCTGACTTTC.

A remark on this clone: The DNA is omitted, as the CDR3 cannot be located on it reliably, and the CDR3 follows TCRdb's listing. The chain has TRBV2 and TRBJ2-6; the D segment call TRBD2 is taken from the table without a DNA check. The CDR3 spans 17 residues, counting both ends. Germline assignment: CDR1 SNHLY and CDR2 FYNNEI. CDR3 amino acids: CASILGGLYSGANVLTF.

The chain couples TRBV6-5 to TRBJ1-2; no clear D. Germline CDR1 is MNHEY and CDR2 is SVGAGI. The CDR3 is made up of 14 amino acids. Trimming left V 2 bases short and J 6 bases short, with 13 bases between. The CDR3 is CASSYRSNDDGYTF. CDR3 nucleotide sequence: TGTGCCAGCAGTTACCGGTCGAATGATGATGGCTACACCTTC.

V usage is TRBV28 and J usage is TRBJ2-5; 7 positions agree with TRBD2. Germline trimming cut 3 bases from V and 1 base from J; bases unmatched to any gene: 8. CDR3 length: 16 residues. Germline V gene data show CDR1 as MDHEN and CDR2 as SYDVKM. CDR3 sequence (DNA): TGTGCCAGCAGTTTTCTCGGGCGGGAGCCCCAAGAGACCCAGTACTTC. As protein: CASSFLGREPQETQYF.

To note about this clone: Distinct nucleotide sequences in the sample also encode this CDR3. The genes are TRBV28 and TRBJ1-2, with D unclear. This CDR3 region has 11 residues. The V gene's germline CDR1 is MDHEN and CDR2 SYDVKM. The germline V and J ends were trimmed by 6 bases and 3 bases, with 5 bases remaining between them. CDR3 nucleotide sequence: TGTGCCAGCAGCTCGGACTATGGCTACACCTTC. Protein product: CASSSDYGYTF.

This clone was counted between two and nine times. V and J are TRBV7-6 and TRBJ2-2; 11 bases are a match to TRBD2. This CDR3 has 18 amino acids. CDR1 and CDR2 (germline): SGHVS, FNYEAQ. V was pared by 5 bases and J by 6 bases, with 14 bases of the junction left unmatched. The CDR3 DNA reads TGTGCCAGCAGCACGACCCCTCTTAGCGGGGGGGCCTCCGGGGAGCTGTTTTTT. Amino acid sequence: CASSTTPLSGGASGELFF. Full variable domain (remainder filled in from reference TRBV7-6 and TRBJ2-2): GAGVSQSPRYKVTKRGQDVALRCDPISGHVSLYWYRQALGQGPEFLTYFNYEAQQDKSGLPNDRFSAERPEGSISTLTIQRTEQRDSAMYRCASSTTPLSGGASGELFFGEGSRLTVL.

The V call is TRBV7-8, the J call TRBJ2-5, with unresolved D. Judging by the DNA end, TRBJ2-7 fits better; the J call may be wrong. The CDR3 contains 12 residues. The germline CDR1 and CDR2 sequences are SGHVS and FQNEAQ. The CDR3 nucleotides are TGTGCCAGCAGCTTACAGGCCCACGAGCAGTACTTC. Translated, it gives CASSLQAHEQYF.

CDR3 in DNA: TGTGCCAGCAGCAGGGCCAATGAAAAACTGTTTTTT. This gives the protein CASSRANEKLFF. The chain combines TRBV28 with TRBJ1-4; D perhaps matches TRBD1 (5 bases). The V gene lost 6 bases and the J gene lost 5 bases, with 7 bases spanning the gap. The germline V gene encodes CDR1 MDHEN and CDR2 SYDVKM. The CDR3 contains 12 residues.

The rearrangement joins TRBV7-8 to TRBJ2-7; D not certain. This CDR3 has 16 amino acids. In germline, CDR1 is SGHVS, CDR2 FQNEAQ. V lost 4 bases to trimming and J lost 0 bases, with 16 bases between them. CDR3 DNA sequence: TGTGCCAGCAGCTATTCCCTCCTGACAAACTCCTACGAGCAGTACTTC. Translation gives CASSYSLLTNSYEQYF.

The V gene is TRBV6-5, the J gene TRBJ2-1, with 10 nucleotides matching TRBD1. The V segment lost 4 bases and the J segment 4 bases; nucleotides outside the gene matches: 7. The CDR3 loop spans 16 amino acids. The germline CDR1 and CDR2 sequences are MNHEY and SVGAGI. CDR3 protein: CASSSRGQGGYNEQFF. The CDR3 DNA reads TGTGCCAGCAGTTCCCGAGGACAGGGGGGTTACAATGAGCAGTTCTTC.

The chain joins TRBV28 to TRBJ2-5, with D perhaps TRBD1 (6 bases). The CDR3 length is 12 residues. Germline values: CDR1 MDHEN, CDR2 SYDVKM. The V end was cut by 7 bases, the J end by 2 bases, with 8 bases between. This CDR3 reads CASTGDQETQYF. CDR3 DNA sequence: TGTGCCAGCACAGGGGATCAAGAGACCCAGTACTTC.

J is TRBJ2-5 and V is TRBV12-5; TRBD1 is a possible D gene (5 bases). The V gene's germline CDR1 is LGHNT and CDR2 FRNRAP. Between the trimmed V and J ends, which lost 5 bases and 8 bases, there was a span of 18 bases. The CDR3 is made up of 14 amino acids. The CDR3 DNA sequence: TGTGCTAGTGGTACCGGACAAGTAGAGGCAACCCAGTACTTC. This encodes CASGTGQVEATQYF.

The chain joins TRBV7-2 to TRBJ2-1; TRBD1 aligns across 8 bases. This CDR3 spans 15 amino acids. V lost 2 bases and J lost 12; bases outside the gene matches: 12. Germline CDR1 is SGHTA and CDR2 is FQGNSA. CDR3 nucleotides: TGTGCCAGCAGCTTATTCGGGACAGGCGGAAAGGGGCAGTTCTTC. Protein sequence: CASSLFGTGGKGQFF.